Below, 9 T cell receptor beta chains from the same sample are listed, as sequenced in a study of cytomegalovirus exposure and HLA in healthy donors. A multiplex PCR was run with 60 Vbeta primers and 13 Jbeta primers. Some clones are missing from TCRdb's copy, which holds only in-frame ones; the method was immunoSEQ multiplex PCR. The table has roughly 200,000 clones, roughly four fifths seen once; the top ten hold 0.55% to 0.7%. The sequencing sample was made of PBMCs. These receptors were taken from a middle-aged woman in good health and CMV-seronegative.

The rearrangement links TRBV5-6 to TRBJ1-1, with no clear D. Germline V lookup: CDR1 SGHDT, CDR2 YYEEEE. Trimming cost V 1 base and J 8 bases, with 12 bases left between them. The CDR3 totals 13 residues. The CDR3 spells CASSLRERVEAFF. DNA of the CDR3: TGTGCCAGCAGCTTGAGGGAGCGGGTGGAAGCTTTCTTT.

The V gene is TRBV5-6, the J gene TRBJ2-1; the match to TRBD2 covers 10 bases. The length of the CDR3 is 17 residues. V lost 3 bases to trimming and J lost 4 bases; unmatched junction nucleotides: 10. The germline V gene has CDR1 SGHDT and CDR2 YYEEEE. CDR3 in amino acids: CASSSPISGGTYNEQFF. CDR3 nucleotides: TGTGCCAGCAGCTCACCAATTAGCGGGGGGACTTACAATGAGCAGTTCTTC.

The V and J genes are TRBV30 and TRBJ1-5; D unclear. With 1 base removed from V and 6 bases from J, the gap between germline ends came to 13 bases. This CDR3 has 14 residues. Germline V gives CDR1 GTSNPN, CDR2 SVGIG (reference sequence). The CDR3 nucleotides are TGTGCCTGGAGTGGATTGGGAGGGAGTCAGCCCCAGCATTTT. This gives the protein CAWSGLGGSQPQHF.

This rearrangement joins TRBV7-2 to TRBJ2-1; a weak D match, TRBD2 (5 bases). The CDR3 totals 12 residues. Deletions cut 2 bases from V and 8 bases from J, with 7 bases between. CDR1 and CDR2 from the germline V gene are SGHTA and FQGNSA. The CDR3 coding sequence is TGTGCCAGCAGCTTATTCGGGGATGAGCAGTTCTTC. Its protein product is CASSLFGDEQFF. Based on the CDR3 plus reference TRBV7-2 and TRBJ2-1, the full variable domain is GAGVSQSPSNKVTEKGKDVELRCDPISGHTALYWYRQSLGQGLEFLIYFQGNSAPDKSGLPSDRFSAERTGGSVSTLTIQRTQQEDSAVYLCASSLFGDEQFFGPGTRLTVL.

CDR3 bases: TGTGCCAGCAGTTTGGACTCAAGGGATGAGCAGTTCTTC. This translates into CASSLDSRDEQFF. The genes are TRBV6-5 and TRBJ2-1; maybe TRBD2 (5 bases). The CDR3 runs 13 residues. The germline CDR1 and CDR2 sequences are MNHEY and SVGAGI. The ends were cut back, 4 bases at V and 8 bases at J, with 12 bases in the middle.

The J gene is TRBJ1-1, the V gene TRBV7-6; 12 bases map to TRBD1. Germline CDR1 reads SGHVS; CDR2 reads FNYEAQ. The CDR3 consists of 14 residues. V gave up 3 bases and J gave up 8 bases; unmatched junction bases: 4. Here the CDR3 DNA reads TGTGCCAGCAGCTTCTCCGGGACAGGGGGCGAAGCTTTCTTT. This translates into CASSFSGTGGEAFF.

This chain uses TRBV6-4 with TRBJ2-5; TRBD1 matches at 8 bases. The J call could be wrong; TRBJ2-7 is a better fit for the DNA end. CDR3 length: 14 amino acids. In germline, CDR1 is MRHNA, CDR2 SNTAGT. For the CDR3, the DNA is TGTGCCAGCAGTCCCGGGACAGGAAACTACGAGCAGTACTTC. This codes for CASSPGTGNYEQYF.

The chain employs TRBV7-9 and TRBJ2-4; TRBD1 is a possible D gene (5 bases). V was shortened by 4 bases and J by 4 bases, with 8 bases between the two germline ends. This CDR3 region has 13 residues. The V gene's germline CDR1 is SEHNR and CDR2 FQNEAQ (reference sequence). The CDR3 loop is CASSSRQKNIQYF. CDR3 coding DNA: TGTGCCAGCAGCTCGAGACAGAAAAACATTCAGTACTTC. Based on the CDR3 plus reference TRBV7-9 and TRBJ2-4, the full variable domain is DTGVSQNPRHKITKRGQNVTFRCDPISEHNRLYWYRQTLGQGPEFLTYFQNEAQLEKSRLLSDRFSAERPKGSFSTLEIQRTEQGDSAMYLCASSSRQKNIQYFGAGTRLSVL.

The V gene is TRBV7-3, the J gene TRBJ2-3, with 11 bases fitting TRBD2. V shed 5 bases and J 1 base; nucleotides not matched to a gene: 8. The CDR3 has 17 amino acids. CDR1 is SGHTA, CDR2 FQGTGA, per germline. In DNA, the CDR3 is TGTGCCAGCAGCACCCCGAAGGGACTAGCGGGCACAGATACGCAGTATTTT. Amino acids: CASSTPKGLAGTDTQYF.